A single TCR beta chain is shown here with its context. The specificity of this receptor is unknown. No much larger clonotype is one base removed from it; base qualities were not supplied. From cysteine to phenylalanine, the CDR3 is 15 amino acids long. Here the CDR3 DNA is all that survives: 45 bases in frame from base 1. CDR1 and CDR2 are drawn from the germline V gene: SGHRS, YFSETQ. The germline V and J ends show losses of 5 bases and 1 base respectively, and no gene match explains 7 bases of the junction. These data originate in a study of blood T cell repertoires in COVID-19 (TCRdb year 2020). In the study overall: Collaborator samples came from the United States, Italy and Spain and covered acute and convalescent phases of COVID-19. Deeply sampled blood TCRbeta repertoires from subjects exposed to, actively infected with, or recovered from COVID-19 were included in the dataset. The material from the prospective study consisted of cDNA or gDNA derived from T cells, B-cell-depleted T cells, or PBMCs. Where HLA class I and class II types were available, the types were taken from metadata supplied by the sample provider, not from assay-based typing. The samples were drawn from two sources: the first 160 participants of the ongoing ImmuneRACE study, and 1,000 to 1,500 subjects contributed by 6 global collaborators. A de-identified subject ID, COVID-19 status, age in years and sex were almost always included in the sample metadata. The repertoires were released in a freely available public database intended as a resource for research on the immune response to SARS-CoV-2. What the authors observed across the whole study: The amount of clinical and demographic metadata varied by source and participant and was provided uncurated.

Collaborating institutions collected whole blood in K2EDTA tubes following their own protocols. For TCRbeta analysis, collaborators shipped samples in one of three forms: frozen whole blood, isolated PBMCs, or DNA extracted from either of those sample types. TCRbeta CDR3 regions were amplified from genomic DNA using the immunoSEQ Assay, a bias-controlled multiplex PCR. Turning to the authors' computational methods: The number of nucleated cells in each sample was estimated from the amplification of reference gene primers within the assay. To quantify the absolute abundance of each unique TCRbeta CDR3 rearrangement, sequence reads were collapsed and filtered. Productive Simpson clonality was computed per sample as the square root of Simpson's diversity index over productive rearrangements. TCRdb provides this immuneACCESS table in a form limited to in-frame rearrangements. Some clones are lacking; in checked studies, under half of them reflect an unresolved V gene, and why the rest are absent is not known. Clone size and V and J calls were adopted from that table, with D and trimming inferred from the DNA. The sample includes hundreds of thousands of clones, with 80% to 90% observed a single time. 5% to 6% of the sample is taken by the ten largest.

The sequence is built from TRBV5-1 and TRBJ1-1; 8 bases in between match TRBD1. The sequence was obtained from a man aged 80 or over with acute or convalescent COVID-19. The source material was peripheral blood. The CDR3 loop reads CASSPPGTGNTEAFF. The bases are TGCGCCAGCAGTCCTCCCGGGACAGGGAACACTGAAGCTTTCTTT. Extended through the reference TRBV5-1 and TRBJ1-1 proteins, this CDR3 yields the full variable domain: KAGVTQTPRYLIKTRGQQVTLSCSPISGHRSVSWYQQTPGQGLQFLFEYFSETQRNKGNFPGRFSGRQFSNSRSEMNVSTLELGDSALYLCASSPPGTGNTEAFFGQGTRLTVV.